One and the same sample provided the 14 T cell receptor beta chains below, sequenced in a study of T cells in Graves' hyperthyroidism and ophthalmopathy. Amplified TCR beta CDR3 regions came from RNA transcripts. The TCR CDR3 was amplified in a first-round RT-PCR using the HTBI primer set. TCRdb reanalysed the multiplex PCR reads using MiXCR and keeps one entry per CDR3 protein. Among around 420,000 distinct CDR3 sequences listed, about an eighth were seen once. The sequenced material came from blood. All receptors come from a woman aged 18-30 years with Graves' hyperthyroidism.

This clonotype was seen ten or more times. The genes are TRBV15 and TRBJ2-5, with no clear D. Looked up from germline, CDR1 is LNHNV and CDR2 is YYDKDF (reference sequence). The CDR3 has 13 residues. Trimming shortened V by 1 base and J by 2 bases, and 5 bases separated the two germline ends. DNA for the CDR3: TGTGCCACCAGCAGAGTCATACAAGAGACCCAGTACTTC. Protein product: CATSRVIQETQYF.

This clonotype came up a few times. The chain combines TRBV4-3 with TRBJ1-2; D ambiguous. This CDR3 spans 13 amino acids. In germline, CDR1 is LGHNA, CDR2 YSLEER. Between the trimmed V and J ends, which lost 2 bases and 0 bases, there was a span of 4 bases. CDR3 coding DNA: TGCGCCAGCAGCCAAACGGCTAACTATGGCTACACCTTC. Translating it yields CASSQTANYGYTF.

This clonotype was seen a few times. The chain joins TRBV28 to TRBJ2-1, with 9 nucleotides matching TRBD2. This CDR3 contains 17 residues. Per germline, CDR1 MDHEN and CDR2 SYDVKM. Trimming removed 5 bases from V and 4 bases from J; junction bases left unmatched: 12. The CDR3 bases are TGTGCCAGCAGTCCCCACAGGGGTAGCGGGAGTTACAATGAGCAGTTCTTC. It is translated as CASSPHRGSGSYNEQFF.

The genes are TRBV25-1 and TRBJ2-3, with 7 bases fitting TRBD1. CDR1 is MGHDK, CDR2 SYGVNS, per germline. The CDR3 is made up of 14 amino acids. J gave up 2 bases and V 2 bases, and 1 base lay outside the gene matches. This CDR3 reads CASSEGTATDTQYF. The CDR3 nucleotides read TGTGCCAGCAGTGAAGGGACAGCCACAGATACGCAGTATTTT.

Comment on this clonotype: It may be a read error: a sequence one base away is much more abundant. The chain's CDR3 is CASSHSLNEQFF. In DNA form, the CDR3 reads TGTGCCAGCAGCCATAGCCTTAATGAGCAGTTCTTC. The V call is TRBV5-5, the J call TRBJ2-1; D is undetermined. V was trimmed by 4 bases and J by 7 bases, leaving 9 bases between them. The CDR3 covers 12 residues. The germline V gene encodes CDR1 SGHKS and CDR2 YYEKEE (reference sequence).

This clonotype has a handful of counts. J is TRBJ2-1 and V is TRBV12-3 or TRBV12-4; 12 positions agree with TRBD1. V trimming: 5 bases; J trimming: 0 bases; junction bases outside the gene matches: 5. This CDR3 spans 17 amino acids. The CDR3 DNA follows: TGTGCCAGCAGTCCCGGGACAGGGGGCGCCTCCTACAATGAGCAGTTCTTC. Translation gives CASSPGTGGASYNEQFF.

The sample holds many counts of this clonotype. This chain connects TRBV11-1 to TRBJ1-2, with D possibly being TRBD1 (5 bases). The germline gives CDR1 SGHAT, CDR2 FQDESV (reference sequence). V lost 5 bases and J lost 5, with 15 bases in between. This CDR3 spans 14 amino acids. CDR3 sequence: CASSPGLGSYGYTF. The CDR3 DNA is TGTGCCAGCAGCCCGGGACTGGGGTCATATGGCTACACCTTC.

This clonotype was seen more than once but under ten times. The V gene is TRBV6-1, the J gene TRBJ2-7; D gene uncertain. With 7 bases removed from V and 3 bases from J, the gap between germline ends came to 13 bases. Germline V gene sequence: CDR1 MNHNS, CDR2 SASEGT. The CDR3 length is 13 residues. This CDR3 is CASKRQVLYEQYF. CDR3 sequence (DNA): TGTGCCAGCAAGAGACAAGTACTCTACGAGCAGTACTTC.

This clonotype was detected ten times or more. The chain links TRBV20-1 to TRBJ2-1; D gene uncertain. The V gene's germline CDR1 is DFQATT and CDR2 SNEGSKA (reference sequence). Trimming shortened V by 6 bases and J by 1 base, and 13 bases separated the two germline ends. The CDR3 totals 14 residues. In DNA form, the CDR3 reads TGCAGTGCAGAAGACTTCCGGTCCTACAATGAGCAGTTCTTC. Translating gives CSAEDFRSYNEQFF.

The chain combines TRBV20-1 with TRBJ2-3; D is unclear. The CDR3 has 11 amino acids. The germline V gene encodes CDR1 DFQATT and CDR2 SNEGSKA (reference sequence). V was trimmed by 6 bases and J by 1 base, leaving 5 bases between them. As DNA, the CDR3 is TGCAGTGCGCCACGCACAGATACGCAGTATTTT. Protein: CSAPRTDTQYF.

Ten or more counts support this clonotype. The genes are TRBV28 and TRBJ2-1, with D perhaps assigned TRBD1 or TRBD2 (5 bases each). V lost 2 bases and J 3 bases, leaving 14 bases between the germline ends. Germline CDR1 reads MDHEN; CDR2 reads SYDVKM. This CDR3 region has 16 residues. The CDR3 loop is CASSLGGRVNYNEQFF. The CDR3 DNA sequence: TGTGCCAGCAGTTTAGGAGGCAGGGTAAACTACAATGAGCAGTTCTTC.

This clonotype showed up just a few times. The chain employs TRBV9 and TRBJ2-1, with 14 bases identical to TRBD2. The CDR3 contains 14 residues. With 5 bases clipped from V and 7 bases from J, the junction kept 2 bases outside the gene matches. From germline, CDR1 is SGDLS and CDR2 YYNGEE. The CDR3 nucleotides are TGTGCCAGCAGGGGGACTAGCGGGAGTAATGAGCAGTTCTTC. It yields the protein CASRGTSGSNEQFF.

This clonotype was seen many times. The chain is built from TRBV9 and TRBJ2-1, with 15 bases identical to TRBD2. The CDR3 totals 17 residues. The trim removed 4 bases at V and 5 bases at J, leaving 7 bases unmatched. CDR1 is SGDLS and CDR2 is YYNGEE in the germline V gene. Written as DNA, the CDR3 is TGTGCCAGCAGCATTCGGACTAGCGGGAGGGGCGACAATGAGCAGTTCTTC. It translates to CASSIRTSGRGDNEQFF.

In this sample, this clonotype turned up many times. The chain recombines TRBV19 with TRBJ2-2; a possible D gene is TRBD2 (5 bases). The CDR3 runs to 13 residues. The germline V gene has CDR1 LNHDA and CDR2 SQIVND (reference sequence). The V end was cut by 5 bases, the J end by 6 bases, with 10 bases between. CDR3 nucleotides: TGTGCCAGTAGTGGCCTCGGGGCCGGGGAGCTGTTTTTT. This encodes CASSGLGAGELFF. Variable domain in full (rest from reference TRBV19 and TRBJ2-2): DGGITQSPKYLFRKEGQNVTLSCEQNLNHDAMYWYRQDPGQGLRLIYYSQIVNDFQKGDIAEGYSVSREKKESFPLTVTSAQKNPTAFYLCASSGLGAGELFFGEGSRLTVL.